One and the same sample provided the 20 T cell receptor beta chains below, sequenced in a study of blood T cell repertoires in COVID-19. Sequenced by immunoSEQ multiplex PCR; TCRdb stores in-frame clones only, minus some. The sample holds 200,000 to 300,000 clones, over 70% seen once. Sample: peripheral blood. These receptors all come from a human donor in a cohort sampled during active COVID-19.

The chain employs TRBV27 and TRBJ2-1; TRBD2 aligns across 8 bases. CDR1 is MNHEY, CDR2 SMNVEV, per germline (reference sequence). Trimming took 7 bases from V and 5 from J; bases not matched to a gene: 4. The CDR3 is made up of 13 amino acids. CDR3 in amino acids: CASIRLANNEQFF. CDR3 DNA: TGTGCCAGCATTCGACTAGCGAACAATGAGCAGTTCTTC.

The V call is TRBV4-2, the J call TRBJ2-1; tentative D call: TRBD1 (6 bases). The germline V and J ends were trimmed by 1 base and 11 bases, with 9 bases remaining between them. The CDR3 covers 12 residues. Germline V CDR1 and CDR2: LGHNA, YNFKEQ. CDR3 region: CASSQGWDKQFF. CDR3 nucleotide sequence: TGTGCCAGCAGCCAAGGGTGGGACAAGCAGTTCTTC.

The gene calls are TRBV2 and TRBJ2-7; 9 nucleotides match TRBD2. Germline assignment: CDR1 SNHLY and CDR2 FYNNEI. The CDR3 is 15 residues long. V lost 4 bases to trimming and J lost 7 bases; unmatched junction nucleotides: 11. This CDR3 is CASSAPSGALEEQYF. CDR3 bases: TGTGCCAGCAGTGCACCTAGCGGGGCCTTGGAAGAGCAGTACTTC. The full variable domain, its missing parts supplied by reference TRBV2 and TRBJ2-7, is EPEVTQTPSHQVTQMGQEVILRCVPISNHLYFYWYRQILGQKVEFLVSFYNNEISEKSEIFDDQFSVERPDGSNFTLKIRSTKLEDSAMYFCASSAPSGALEEQYFGPGTRLTVT.

The chain couples TRBV5-1 to TRBJ2-7, with D unclear. CDR1 is SGHRS and CDR2 is YFSETQ in the germline V gene. There are 12 residues in the CDR3. V lost 5 bases, J lost 0 bases, and 6 bases lay in between. The CDR3 bases are TGCGCCAGCAGTCCCCTCTCCTACGAGCAGTACTTC. Protein sequence: CASSPLSYEQYF. Supplemented by reference TRBV5-1 and TRBJ2-7, the full variable domain reads KAGVTQTPRYLIKTRGQQVTLSCSPISGHRSVSWYQQTPGQGLQFLFEYFSETQRNKGNFPGRFSGRQFSNSRSEMNVSTLELGDSALYLCASSPLSYEQYFGPGTRLTVT.

The chain uses TRBV18 and TRBJ1-1; 9 bases are shared with TRBD1. Germline V CDR1 and CDR2: KGHSH, LQKENI. CDR3 length: 14 amino acids. With 4 bases clipped from V and 7 bases from J, the junction kept 7 bases outside the gene matches. The CDR3, as DNA: TGTGCCAGCTCACGCGGACAGGGGTCGGTTGAAGCTTTCTTT. It yields the protein CASSRGQGSVEAFF.

This clone was counted a single time. The chain combines TRBV28 with TRBJ1-2; tentatively, D is TRBD1 (5 bases). CDR1 MDHEN and CDR2 SYDVKM come from the germline V gene. Between the trimmed V and J ends, which lost 1 base and 4 bases, there was a span of 13 bases. The CDR3 runs 15 residues. The chain's CDR3 is CASSLSSGRTYGYTF. The DNA for the CDR3 is TGTGCCAGCAGTTTATCGTCAGGGAGGACCTATGGCTACACCTTC.

CDR3 in DNA: TGTGCCAGATGGGACAGGGGGGACTATGGCTACACCTTC. Protein: CARWDRGDYGYTF. The V gene is TRBV2, the J gene TRBJ1-2; TRBD1 agrees at 11 bases. From germline, CDR1 is SNHLY and CDR2 FYNNEI. The CDR3 spans 13 residues. V gave up 9 bases and J gave up 3 bases; unmatched junction bases: 3.

This chain links TRBV2 with TRBJ2-3; TRBD2 matches at 13 bases. This CDR3 contains 15 residues. J gave up 6 bases and V 2 bases, and 2 bases lay outside the gene matches. Germline V gene sequence: CDR1 SNHLY, CDR2 FYNNEI. Here the CDR3 reads CASSEQTSGRDTQYF. Here the CDR3 DNA reads TGTGCCAGCAGTGAACAGACTAGCGGGAGGGATACGCAGTATTTT.

The rearrangement uses TRBV5-4 and TRBJ1-2; 7 bases align to TRBD1. V was clipped by 2 bases and J by 4 bases; unmatched bases: 5. The germline V gene encodes CDR1 SGHNT and CDR2 YYREEE (reference sequence). The CDR3 covers 14 residues. CDR3 nucleotides: TGTGCCAGCAGCTTATCCGGGACAGCCTATGGCTACACCTTC. It encodes CASSLSGTAYGYTF.

About this clone itself: This sample also contains other DNA sequences that code for the same CDR3. The rearrangement joins TRBV18 to TRBJ1-5, with 8 bases that match TRBD1. Looked up from germline, CDR1 is KGHSH and CDR2 is LQKENI. The V segment lost 6 bases and the J segment 4 bases; nucleotides outside the gene matches: 5. This CDR3 has 14 residues. The CDR3 DNA sequence: TGTGCCAGCTCCCTCGACAGGGGTAATCAGCCCCAGCATTTT. It translates to CASSLDRGNQPQHF. Full variable domain (remainder filled in from reference TRBV18 and TRBJ1-5): NAGVMQNPRHLVRRRGQEARLRCSPMKGHSHVYWYRQLPEEGLKFMVYLQKENIIDESGMPKERFSAEFPKEGPSILRIQQVVRGDSAAYFCASSLDRGNQPQHFGDGTRLSIL.

This chain joins TRBV28 and TRBJ2-7; 11 bases map to TRBD1. V shed 0 bases and J 3 bases; nucleotides not matched to a gene: 10. Germline V lookup: CDR1 MDHEN, CDR2 SYDVKM. The CDR3 has 18 residues. The CDR3, as DNA: TGTGCCAGCAGTTTATGGGACGATAGCGGGACAGGGGGCTACGAGCAGTACTTC. Translation gives CASSLWDDSGTGGYEQYF.

DNA for the CDR3: TGTGCCACGGCGCAGGGGGCAATCGGGGAGCTGTTTTTT. It is translated as CATAQGAIGELFF. V usage is TRBV6-5 and J usage is TRBJ2-2; 8 nucleotides line up with TRBD1. Per germline, CDR1 MNHEY and CDR2 SVGAGI. V trimming: 10 bases; J trimming: 7 bases; junction bases outside the gene matches: 8. This CDR3 region has 13 residues.

The chain uses TRBV20-1 and TRBJ2-7, with TRBD1 matching over 9 bases. The CDR3 extends over 14 amino acids. The trim removed 3 bases at V and 1 base at J, leaving 4 bases unmatched. Per the germline V gene, CDR1 is DFQATT and CDR2 is SNEGSKA (reference sequence). CDR3 protein: CSASRGQGSYEQYF. The CDR3 coding sequence is TGCAGTGCTAGTAGGGGACAGGGTTCCTACGAGCAGTACTTC.

The V call is TRBV6-5, the J call TRBJ2-7; 9 bases fit TRBD1. This CDR3 has 15 amino acids. V lost 2 bases and J lost 5; bases outside the gene matches: 7. The germline V gene encodes CDR1 MNHEY and CDR2 SVGAGI. The CDR3 loop reads CASSYVGTGNHEQYF. The CDR3 region has the DNA TGTGCCAGCAGTTACGTAGGGACAGGGAACCACGAGCAGTACTTC.

This chain connects TRBV20-1 to TRBJ2-3; D possibly corresponds to TRBD2 (5 bases). This CDR3 is 11 amino acids long. The V gene lost 0 bases and the J gene lost 8 bases, with 6 bases spanning the gap. Germline assignment: CDR1 DFQATT and CDR2 SNEGSKA (reference sequence). The CDR3 region is CSAREGSTQYF. The CDR3 DNA sequence: TGCAGTGCTAGAGAAGGGAGTACGCAGTATTTT.

This clone has a handful of counts. V is TRBV7-9 and J is TRBJ1-6; 7 bases line up with TRBD1. V was clipped by 3 bases and J by 7 bases; unmatched bases: 9. Per germline, CDR1 SEHNR and CDR2 FQNEAQ (reference sequence). This CDR3 spans 16 amino acids. CDR3 amino acids: CASSLWGTAQNSPLHF. The CDR3 DNA reads as TGTGCCAGCAGCTTGTGGGGGACAGCGCAGAATTCACCCCTCCACTTT.

This clone has just a few counts. V usage is TRBV6-6 and J usage is TRBJ1-1; 7 bases match TRBD1. This CDR3 is 12 amino acids long. CDR1 is MNHNY, CDR2 SVGAGI, per germline (reference sequence). V lost 4 bases, J lost 10 bases, and 6 bases stayed unmatched. The CDR3 is CASSSRQGRAFF. CDR3 sequence (DNA): TGTGCCAGCAGTTCAAGACAGGGTCGAGCTTTCTTT.

The chain carries TRBV6-1 and TRBJ2-7; D ambiguous. Looked up from germline, CDR1 is MNHNS and CDR2 is SASEGT. The CDR3 has 11 amino acids. V was pared by 1 base and J by 6 bases, with 4 bases between. In nucleotides, the CDR3 is TGTGCCAGCAGTGAAGTGGCCGAGCAGTACTTC. Protein sequence: CASSEVAEQYF.

The chain has TRBV6-5 and TRBJ2-7; 8 bases line up with TRBD2. The ends lost 0 bases at V and 8 bases at J; junction bases unmatched: 9. Germline loops: CDR1 MNHEY, CDR2 SVGAGI. The CDR3 has 15 residues. CDR3 residues: CASSYSNFGGRKQYF. CDR3 in DNA: TGTGCCAGCAGTTACTCGAATTTCGGCGGGAGGAAGCAGTACTTC.

The chain links TRBV28 to TRBJ1-2, with D unclear. Germline assignment: CDR1 MDHEN and CDR2 SYDVKM. V was shortened by 5 bases and J by 2 bases, with 9 bases between the two germline ends. The CDR3 contains 13 residues. CDR3 sequence reads: CASSLTMNYGYTF. CDR3 in DNA: TGTGCCAGCAGTCTGACTATGAACTATGGCTACACCTTC.